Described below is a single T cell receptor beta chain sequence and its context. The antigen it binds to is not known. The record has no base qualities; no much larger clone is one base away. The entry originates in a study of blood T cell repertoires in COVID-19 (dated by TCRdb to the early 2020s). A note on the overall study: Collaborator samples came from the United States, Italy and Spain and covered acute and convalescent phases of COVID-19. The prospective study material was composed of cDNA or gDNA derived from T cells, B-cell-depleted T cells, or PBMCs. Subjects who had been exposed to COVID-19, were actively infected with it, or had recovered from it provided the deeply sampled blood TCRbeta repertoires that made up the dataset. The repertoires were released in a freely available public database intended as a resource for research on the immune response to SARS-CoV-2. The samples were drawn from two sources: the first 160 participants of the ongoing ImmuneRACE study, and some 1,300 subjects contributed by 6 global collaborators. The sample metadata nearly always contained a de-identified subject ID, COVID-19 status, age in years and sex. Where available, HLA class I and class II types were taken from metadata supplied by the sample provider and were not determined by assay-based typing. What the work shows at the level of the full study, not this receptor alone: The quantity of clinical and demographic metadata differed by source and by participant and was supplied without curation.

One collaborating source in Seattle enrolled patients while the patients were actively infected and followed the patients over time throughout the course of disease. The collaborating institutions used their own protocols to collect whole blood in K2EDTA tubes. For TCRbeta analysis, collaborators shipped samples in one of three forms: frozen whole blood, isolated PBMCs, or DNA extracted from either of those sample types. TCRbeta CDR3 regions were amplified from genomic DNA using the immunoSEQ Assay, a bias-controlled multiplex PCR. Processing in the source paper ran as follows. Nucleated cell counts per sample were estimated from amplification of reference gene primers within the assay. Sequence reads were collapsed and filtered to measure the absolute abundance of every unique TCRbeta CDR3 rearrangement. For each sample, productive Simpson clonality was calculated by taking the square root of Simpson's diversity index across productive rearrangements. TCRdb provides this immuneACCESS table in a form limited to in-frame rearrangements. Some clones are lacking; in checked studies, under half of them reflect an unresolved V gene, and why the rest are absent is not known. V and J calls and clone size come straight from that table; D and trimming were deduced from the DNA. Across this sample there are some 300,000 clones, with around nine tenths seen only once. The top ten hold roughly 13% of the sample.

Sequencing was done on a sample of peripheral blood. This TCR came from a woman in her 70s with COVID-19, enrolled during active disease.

The CDR3: CASSLGAAGGSYQETQYF. At the DNA level, the sequence is TGCGCCAGCAGCTTGGGAGCAGCGGGGGGATCCTACCAAGAGACCCAGTACTTC. This chain joins TRBV5-1 to TRBJ2-5; 9 bases in the middle match TRBD2. Including the terminal cysteine and phenylalanine, the CDR3 comprises 18 residues. Of the read, only the CDR3 DNA is kept; its 54 bases are in frame from base 1. Per the germline V gene, SGHRS is the CDR1 and YFSETQ is the CDR2. V has 0 bases trimmed and J has 0 bases trimmed; junction bases matching no gene number 9.